Listed below are T cell receptor beta chains from one sample, sequenced in a study of radiotherapy plus CTLA-4 blockade in lung cancer. Sequencing was performed with immunoSEQ multiplex PCR; in TCRdb, only in-frame clones are kept and a portion is missing. The table includes about 51,000 clones, roughly three quarters detected once. The source was peripheral blood, collected from a patient treated with radiotherapy plus ipilimumab. The receptors derive from a human donor with non-small cell lung cancer who had a complete response to radiotherapy plus ipilimumab. CDR3s include the opening cysteine and the closing phenylalanine or tryptophan. A D gene is named only where the DNA matches it firmly. Part of the rows lack a size; the others show once, few, many or a class for expanded clones.

>TRBV19|-|-|TRBJ1-1
TGTGCCAGTAGTACTCGAATTGACAAGAACACTGAAGCTTTCTTT
CASSTRIDKNTEAFF
>TRBV5-1|TRBD1|-|TRBJ1-4
TGCGCCAGCAGCGGGACAGGGAGAAATGAAAAACTGTTTTTT
CASSGTGRNEKLFF
>TRBV6-6|TRBD1|-|TRBJ1-5
TGTGCCAGCAGTCGAGCCGGGACAGGCCAGCCCCAGCATTTT
CASSRAGTGQPQHF
>TRBV2|-|-|TRBJ2-4
TGTGCCAGCAGTGAATCGCGACTAGGCAGATGGTACTTC
CASSESRLGRWYF
>TRBV7-7|-|-|TRBJ2-3
TGTGCTAGCAGCTTAGTAAGCACAGATACGCAGTATTTT
CASSLVSTDTQYF
>TRBV4-1|TRBD1|once|TRBJ1-1
TGCGCCAGCAGCCAAGATATAAGGGACAGGGAAGCTTTCTTT
CASSQDIRDREAFF
>TRBV7-9|TRBD1|-|TRBJ2-3
TGTGCCAGCAGCTCCTGGACAGGGGACTCAGATACGCAGTATTTT
CASSSWTGDSDTQYF
>TRBV7-9|-|-|TRBJ2-1
TGTGCCAGCAGCTTAGCGGAGGTCTCCTACAATGAGCAGTTCTTC
CASSLAEVSYNEQFF
>TRBV9|-|-|TRBJ1-3
TGTGCCAGCAGCCCCACGAGTTCTGGAAACACCATATATTTT
CASSPTSSGNTIYF
>TRBV6-5|-|-|TRBJ2-2
TGTGCCAGCAGTTACTCGAAGAGAGGGGGCGGGGAGCTGTTTTTT
CASSYSKRGGGELFF
>TRBV9|TRBD1|-|TRBJ1-1
TGTGCCAGCAGCCAGGGGGCGCGCGCAATGAACACTGAAGCTTTCTTT
CASSQGARAMNTEAFF
>TRBV4-3|TRBD2|-|TRBJ2-5
TGCGCCAGCAGCTCCCGACTAGCGGGAGGCGGAGAGACCCAGTACTTC
CASSSRLAGGGETQYF
>TRBV30|TRBD1|-|TRBJ1-4
TGTGCCTGGAGTCCTATAGGACAGGCCTTATCGCCTGAAAAACTGTTTTTT
CAWSPIGQALSPEKLFF